This TCR beta chain originates from a study of blood T cell repertoires in COVID-19. Trimming took 1 base from V and 2 from J, leaving 3 bases between them. CDR1 and CDR2 from the germline V gene are MNHNS and SASEGT. This CDR3 has 12 amino acids. Produced via immunoSEQ multiplex PCR; TCRdb's table is partial and in-frame only. The sample shows 260,000 or so clones, around 90% of them seen only once. This receptor was taken from a man younger than 35 with active or convalescent COVID-19. The chain combines TRBV6-1 with TRBJ2-7, with no clear D. The sample consisted of peripheral blood. CDR3: CASSEVAYEQYF. The CDR3, as DNA: TGTGCCAGCAGTGAAGTAGCCTACGAGCAGTACTTC.